Following are 31 T cell receptor beta chains from one sample sequenced in a study of blood T cell repertoires in COVID-19. Produced via immunoSEQ multiplex PCR; TCRdb's table is partial and in-frame only. The repertoire holds some 270,000 clones, with approximately 91% as singletons. Sequenced sample: peripheral blood. The receptor set was obtained from a man aged 45-60 years with acute or convalescent COVID-19.

V usage is TRBV3-1 (or the pseudogene TRBV3-2) and J usage is TRBJ1-2; TRBD1 matches 9 bases. With 6 bases clipped from V and 6 bases from J, the junction kept 5 bases outside the gene matches. This CDR3 spans 13 amino acids. Per the germline V gene, CDR1 is LGHDT and CDR2 is YNNKEL (reference sequence). This CDR3 reads CASRLDRGHGYTF. The CDR3 DNA is TGTGCCAGCAGACTGGACAGGGGACATGGCTACACCTTC.

Details on this clone: Other nucleotide sequences from this sample produce the same CDR3. The gene calls are TRBV27 and TRBJ2-5; TRBD1 is a possible D gene (6 bases). From germline, CDR1 is MNHEY and CDR2 SMNVEV (reference sequence). Trimming stripped 4 bases from V and 5 bases from J, with 14 bases between. The CDR3 is 14 amino acids. DNA for the CDR3: TGTGCCAGCAGTTCGGCTGGGGGCCGGGAGACCCAGTACTTC. Translating it yields CASSSAGGRETQYF.

V usage is TRBV10-1 and J usage is TRBJ2-3; a weak D match, TRBD2 (6 bases). The V and J ends lost 0 bases and 6 bases respectively, with 13 bases between them. The CDR3 is made up of 15 amino acids. Germline-derived CDR1 and CDR2 are WNHNN and SYGVQD (reference sequence). The CDR3 DNA sequence: TGCGCCAGCAGTGAGTCCCCCGGGACTGTCGATACGCAGTATTTT. Protein sequence: CASSESPGTVDTQYF.

The rearrangement joins TRBV5-8 to TRBJ1-2, with a tentative D call TRBD1 (6 bases). The CDR3 totals 14 residues. Trimming left V 4 bases short and J 2 bases short, with 12 bases between. Germline CDR1 SGHTS, CDR2 YDEGEE. In DNA form, the CDR3 reads TGTGCCAGCAGCCCGGGAGGGGGGAACTATGGCTACACCTTC. Its protein product is CASSPGGGNYGYTF.

This clone was seen a handful of times. The DNA for the CDR3 is TGTGCCACCAGCAGAGATGGGAAGGGGGGGCAGCCCCAGCATTTT. Residues: CATSRDGKGGQPQHF. The gene calls are TRBV15 and TRBJ1-5; D might be TRBD1 (6 bases). CDR3 length equals 15 residues. Trimming left V 0 bases short and J 7 bases short, with 13 bases between. Germline CDR1 is LNHNV and CDR2 is YYDKDF (reference sequence).

The chain has TRBV9 and TRBJ2-6, with D uncertain. Germline CDR1 reads SGDLS; CDR2 reads YYNGEE. The CDR3 runs 15 residues. Trimming took 4 bases from V and 4 from J, leaving 12 bases between them. CDR3 region: CASSPRLIGANVLTF. The CDR3 region has the DNA TGTGCCAGCAGCCCCCGCCTAATCGGGGCCAACGTCCTGACTTTC.

This chain uses TRBV7-3 with TRBJ1-2, with no clear D. V was clipped by 5 bases and J by 8 bases, with 15 bases between them. Germline loops: CDR1 SGHTA, CDR2 FQGTGA. This CDR3 has 13 amino acids. CDR3 loop: CASSPAHLKGYTF. The DNA for the CDR3 is TGTGCCAGCAGCCCCGCGCACTTGAAAGGCTACACCTTC.

This clone was recorded once. The V gene is TRBV6-5, the J gene TRBJ2-5; weak D call: TRBD1 (5 bases). This CDR3 region has 14 residues. Germline V gene sequence: CDR1 MNHEY, CDR2 SVGAGI. Trimming left V 2 bases short and J 1 base short, with 8 bases between. CDR3 coding DNA: TGTGCCAGCAGTTACAGAACAGGCCAAGAGACCCAGTACTTC. It translates to CASSYRTGQETQYF.

A few counts support this clone. This chain connects TRBV27 to TRBJ1-4, with D uncertain. CDR1 and CDR2 (germline): MNHEY, SMNVEV (reference sequence). Trimming cost V 3 bases and J 0 bases, with 11 bases left between them. This CDR3 region has 16 residues. The CDR3 region is CASSFRMSATNEKLFF. DNA of the CDR3: TGTGCCAGCAGTTTCCGAATGAGTGCAACTAATGAAAAACTGTTTTTT.

The chain links TRBV30 to TRBJ1-1; 9 bases agree with TRBD1. This CDR3 contains 15 residues. Losses at the gene ends were 6 bases for V and 0 bases for J; bases not matched to a gene: 8. Germline CDR1 GTSNPN, CDR2 SVGIG (reference sequence). The CDR3 loop is CACSGTGLVNTEAFF. CDR3 coding DNA: TGTGCCTGTTCCGGGACAGGGCTTGTGAACACTGAAGCTTTCTTT.

V and J are TRBV23-1 and TRBJ2-7; D is possibly TRBD1 (5 bases). TRBV23-1 is recorded as an ORF, its role being uncertain. V lost 3 bases and J 13 bases, leaving 16 bases between the germline ends. The CDR3 runs 12 residues. The CDR3 sequence is CASSQSPGQAYV. The CDR3 DNA reads TGCGCCAGCAGTCAGTCCCCAGGGCAGGCCTACGTC.

A single count supports this clone. This chain uses TRBV7-9 with TRBJ1-4; the D gene is possibly TRBD1 (6 bases). The CDR3 is 14 residues long. Between the trimmed V and J ends, which lost 6 bases and 8 bases, there was a span of 16 bases. The V gene's germline CDR1 is SEHNR and CDR2 FQNEAQ (reference sequence). The CDR3 sequence: CASSPQSGEEKLFF. For the CDR3, the DNA is TGTGCCAGCAGTCCCCAGTCAGGGGAGGAAAAACTGTTTTTT.

This clone showed up just once. The gene calls are TRBV5-1 and TRBJ1-1; D might be TRBD1 (6 bases). The V and J ends lost 7 bases and 5 bases respectively, with 27 bases between them. The CDR3 spans 17 residues. The germline gives CDR1 SGHRS, CDR2 YFSETQ. The CDR3 reads CASLPGAGVVEGTEAFF. For the CDR3, the DNA is TGCGCCAGCCTCCCTGGGGCAGGGGTTGTGGAAGGAACTGAAGCTTTCTTT.

This clone appeared a few times. The V call is TRBV5-4, the J call TRBJ2-1; TRBD2 matches 11 bases. The CDR3 totals 14 residues. Looked up from germline, CDR1 is SGHNT and CDR2 is YYREEE (reference sequence). Germline trimming cut 3 bases from V and 6 bases from J; bases unmatched to any gene: 2. In DNA form, the CDR3 reads TGTGCCAGCAGCTCCGGGACTAGCGGCAATGAGCAGTTCTTC. Its protein product is CASSSGTSGNEQFF.

The chain has TRBV5-6 and TRBJ1-3; possible D gene TRBD1, 5 bases. This CDR3 has 15 amino acids. The V and J ends lost 4 bases and 0 bases respectively, with 11 bases between them. Germline CDR1 is SGHDT and CDR2 is YYEEEE. DNA for the CDR3: TGTGCCAGCAGCGAGGACACGAGCTCTGGAAACACCATATATTTT. It yields the protein CASSEDTSSGNTIYF. Full variable domain (outside the CDR3, taken from reference TRBV5-6 and TRBJ1-3): DAGVTQSPTHLIKTRGQQVTLRCSPKSGHDTVSWYQQALGQGPQFIFQYYEEEERQRGNFPDRFSGHQFPNYSSELNVNALLLGDSALYLCASSEDTSSGNTIYFGEGSWLTVV.

The DNA for the CDR3 is TGTGCCAGCAGCAAGGGACTGCAAGAGACCCAGTACTTC. Its translation is CASSKGLQETQYF. The chain combines TRBV3-1 (or the pseudogene TRBV3-2) with TRBJ2-5, with a tentative D call TRBD2 (6 bases). Germline values: CDR1 LGHDT, CDR2 YNNKEL (reference sequence). V was clipped by 5 bases and J by 2 bases, with 9 bases between them. This CDR3 is built from 13 residues.

This rearrangement joins TRBV29-1 to TRBJ2-3; a weak D match, TRBD2 (6 bases). V lost 0 bases to trimming and J lost 3 bases, with 10 bases between them. Germline CDR1 is SQVTM and CDR2 is ANQGSEA. The CDR3 spans 14 residues. The CDR3, as DNA: TGCAGCGTTGAAGATCGGGGGAAGACAGATACGCAGTATTTT. Translation gives CSVEDRGKTDTQYF.

In DNA, the CDR3 is TGTGCCAGCAGTGAGGCGGGATCCCTTTATAATTCACCCCTCCACTTT. Its translation is CASSEAGSLYNSPLHF. This sequence joins TRBV6-1 and TRBJ1-6; D is unresolved. The V end lost 3 bases, the J end lost 4 bases, and 13 bases lay between the germline ends. Germline V gene sequence: CDR1 MNHNS, CDR2 SASEGT. The CDR3 sequence is 16 residues long.

The chain has TRBV11-3 and TRBJ2-1; tentative D call: TRBD2 (6 bases). V was clipped by 1 base and J by 10 bases, with 11 bases between them. The germline V gene encodes CDR1 SGHNT and CDR2 YENEEA. The CDR3 is made up of 13 amino acids. This chain's CDR3 is CASSLAFAGEQFF. The CDR3 bases are TGTGCCAGCAGCTTAGCGTTCGCGGGGGAGCAGTTCTTC.

The chain couples TRBV5-4 to TRBJ2-3, with unresolved D. This CDR3 has 15 residues. Trimming took 2 bases from V and 5 from J, leaving 15 bases between them. Germline lookup yields CDR1 SGHNT and CDR2 YYREEE (reference sequence). The CDR3 nucleotides read TGTGCCAGCAGCTTTAAAGCCGCGGTGGGAGATACGCAGTATTTT. It codes for CASSFKAAVGDTQYF.

The chain combines TRBV20-1 with TRBJ2-1; D is perhaps TRBD2 (5 bases). Per germline, CDR1 DFQATT and CDR2 SNEGSKA (reference sequence). V lost 2 bases, J lost 15 bases, and 14 bases lay in between. The CDR3 is 11 residues long. CDR3 sequence reads: CSARFRASLFF. In DNA, the CDR3 is TGCAGTGCTAGATTTAGGGCTAGCCTGTTCTTC.

CDR3 nucleotide sequence: TGTGCCAGCAGTCTGGGGCCGGACACAGATACGCAGTATTTT. This translates into CASSLGPDTDTQYF. The rearrangement links TRBV27 to TRBJ2-3, with D perhaps TRBD1 (5 bases). This CDR3 region has 14 residues. CDR1 is MNHEY and CDR2 is SMNVEV in the germline V gene (reference sequence). Trimming took off 5 bases at V and 2 bases at J, with 11 bases between the two ends.

CDR3 region: CASNGQGVTEKLFF. The CDR3 DNA reads as TGTGCCAGCAATGGGCAGGGTGTGACTGAAAAACTGTTTTTT. The genes are TRBV2 and TRBJ1-4; D might be TRBD1 (5 bases). The CDR3 runs to 14 residues. The germline V gene has CDR1 SNHLY and CDR2 FYNNEI. V shed 7 bases and J shed 7 bases, with 16 bases lying between them.

The gene calls are TRBV19 and TRBJ1-6, with a possible D match to TRBD1 (6 bases). CDR1 LNHDA and CDR2 SQIVND come from the germline V gene (reference sequence). V was cut by 6 bases and J by 7 bases, with 10 bases left in between. CDR3 length: 13 amino acids. The CDR3 coding sequence is TGTGCCAGTAGGGCAGGGGTCAATTCACCCCTCCACTTT. Translated: CASRAGVNSPLHF. Complete variable domain (other parts from reference TRBV19 and TRBJ1-6): DGGITQSPKYLFRKEGQNVTLSCEQNLNHDAMYWYRQDPGQGLRLIYYSQIVNDFQKGDIAEGYSVSREKKESFPLTVTSAQKNPTAFYLCASRAGVNSPLHFGNGTRLTVT.

This clone was seen once. Other DNA variants within this sample encode the same CDR3. This chain joins TRBV7-9 and TRBJ2-7, with D unresolved. The CDR3 contains 12 residues. Trimming cost V 5 bases and J 0 bases, with 5 bases left between them. Germline values: CDR1 SEHNR, CDR2 FQNEAQ (reference sequence). CDR3 residues: CASSLSSYEQYF. CDR3 DNA: TGTGCCAGCAGCCTTAGCTCCTACGAGCAGTACTTC.

The genes are TRBV3-1 (or the pseudogene TRBV3-2) and TRBJ1-5; 9 bases are a match to TRBD1. Germline lookup yields CDR1 LGHDT and CDR2 YNNKEL (reference sequence). The trim removed 5 bases at V and 5 bases at J, leaving 4 bases unmatched. CDR3 length: 14 amino acids. The CDR3 is CASSGTGMDQPQHF. In DNA, the CDR3 is TGTGCCAGCAGCGGGACAGGGATGGATCAGCCCCAGCATTTT.

The CDR3 bases are TGTGCCAGCAGCTACATGAACACTGAAGCTTTCTTT. It codes for CASSYMNTEAFF. The chain is built from TRBV4-2 and TRBJ1-1; D remains unclear. CDR3 size: 12 residues. CDR1 LGHNA and CDR2 YNFKEQ come from the germline V gene. The germline V and J ends were trimmed by 5 bases and 0 bases, with 4 bases remaining between them.

The chain employs TRBV19 and TRBJ1-2; 8 bases agree with TRBD1. The V gene end was trimmed by 3 bases and the J gene end by 5 bases; junction bases not matched to a gene: 8. CDR1 is LNHDA and CDR2 is SQIVND in the germline V gene (reference sequence). The CDR3 totals 15 residues. Here the CDR3 DNA reads TGTGCCAGTAGTATGGACAGGGAGACCAGTTATGGCTACACCTTC. Residues: CASSMDRETSYGYTF.

This chain uses TRBV5-8 with TRBJ2-1, with a tentative D call TRBD2 (6 bases). The V end lost 0 bases, the J end lost 10 bases, and 17 bases lay between the germline ends. The V gene's germline CDR1 is SGHTS and CDR2 YDEGEE. The CDR3 sequence is 15 residues long. CDR3 bases: TGTGCCAGCAGCTTGGATCGGAGGAGGGCCAGGGAGCAGTTCTTC. Its protein product is CASSLDRRRAREQFF.

V gene TRBV11-3 combines with J gene TRBJ2-2; TRBD2 might be the D (6 bases). CDR3 size: 14 residues. Looked up from germline, CDR1 is SGHNT and CDR2 is YENEEA. Trimming took 7 bases from V and 1 from J, leaving 10 bases between them. DNA for the CDR3: TGTGCCAGCAATAAGGGAGGGAACACCGGGGAGCTGTTTTTT. This codes for CASNKGGNTGELFF.

The gene calls are TRBV12-3 or TRBV12-4 and TRBJ2-1; unclear D gene. Trimming left V 9 bases short and J 4 bases short, with 7 bases between. The CDR3 has 11 amino acids. CDR3 residues: CASSYYNEQFF. For the CDR3, the DNA is TGTGCCAGTTCCTATTACAATGAGCAGTTCTTC.